Listed here are 13 T cell receptor beta chains from one sample, sequenced in a study of beta chain features in type 1 diabetes. Study outcomes and limitations: Shortening that was moderate but significant affected the TCRB CDR3s of Type 1 diabetes patients in all four CD4+ subsets.

Expressed TCRB transcripts got sequenced, as all isolated RNA was reverse transcribed. Data came from immunoSEQ multiplex PCR; TCRdb stores just in-frame clones and leaves some out. The sample holds about 140,000 clones, about 12% seen once. Antigen specificity for these receptors is unknown. The specimen was central memory CD4+ T cells from blood. These receptors came from a young man with type 1 diabetes.

The chain has TRBV29-1 and TRBJ1-4; possibly TRBD1 for D (6 bases). Trimming removed 6 bases from V and 4 bases from J, with 9 bases in between. Germline V gene sequence: CDR1 SQVTM, CDR2 ANQGSEA. The CDR3 consists of 12 residues. The CDR3 DNA follows: TGCAGCGTCGAGGGGGTTAATGAAAAACTGTTTTTT. Translation: CSVEGVNEKLFF.

This clone was seen a handful of times. This chain connects TRBV7-9 to TRBJ2-3; 8 bases align to TRBD2. This CDR3 spans 15 amino acids. Trimming took 1 base from V and 2 from J; bases not matched to a gene: 2. Germline-derived CDR1 and CDR2 are SEHNR and FQNEAQ (reference sequence). The CDR3 protein is CASSLEAGVTDTQYF. The DNA of the CDR3 is TGTGCCAGCAGCTTAGAAGCGGGGGTCACAGATACGCAGTATTTT.

In nucleotides, the CDR3 is TGTGCCGCGGACAGGGTGTACGAGCAGTACTTC. Encoded protein: CAADRVYEQYF. J is TRBJ2-7 and V is TRBV30, with 8 bases lining up with TRBD1. V dropped 8 bases and J dropped 4; count of bases not matched to a gene: 4. The CDR3 totals 11 residues. From germline, CDR1 is GTSNPN and CDR2 SVGIG (reference sequence).

In its sample, this clone was seen a few times. J is TRBJ1-6 and V is TRBV5-6; weak D call: TRBD1 (6 bases). Germline loops: CDR1 SGHDT, CDR2 YYEEEE. With 6 bases removed from V and 7 bases from J, the gap between germline ends came to 11 bases. This CDR3 is 13 amino acids long. CDR3 region: CASKGQQNSPLHF. The CDR3 nucleotides read TGTGCCAGCAAAGGACAGCAGAATTCACCCCTCCACTTT. The full variable domain, in which reference TRBV5-6 and TRBJ1-6 provide the parts outside the CDR3, is DAGVTQSPTHLIKTRGQQVTLRCSPKSGHDTVSWYQQALGQGPQFIFQYYEEEERQRGNFPDRFSGHQFPNYSSELNVNALLLGDSALYLCASKGQQNSPLHFGNGTRLTVT.

The table lists this clone with a few counts. The chain carries TRBV6-1 and TRBJ1-5; D may be TRBD1 (5 bases). In germline, CDR1 is MNHNS, CDR2 SASEGT. V lost 5 bases and J 7 bases, leaving 18 bases between the germline ends. The CDR3 spans 15 residues. The CDR3 DNA sequence: TGTGCCAGCAGTCCCCAGGGCCGGGTCGGACAGCCCCAGCATTTT. Translating gives CASSPQGRVGQPQHF.

This clone was seen more than once but under ten times. The chain employs TRBV29-1 and TRBJ1-1, with 11 positions matching TRBD1. The CDR3 is 17 residues long. The ends lost 2 bases at V and 1 base at J; junction bases unmatched: 9. Germline V gene data show CDR1 as SQVTM and CDR2 as ANQGSEA. In DNA form, the CDR3 reads TGCAGCGTTGAACCTAGACCGGGACAGGGGGGGAACACTGAAGCTTTCTTT. Translating gives CSVEPRPGQGGNTEAFF. The full variable domain, completed using reference TRBV29-1 and TRBJ1-1, is SAVISQKPSRDICQRGTSLTIQCQVDSQVTMMFWYRQQPGQSLTLIATANQGSEATYESGFVIDKFPISRPNLTFSTLTVSNMSPEDSSIYLCSVEPRPGQGGNTEAFFGQGTRLTVV.

This clone was detected only a few times. The chain employs TRBV2 and TRBJ2-1; 7 bases are shared with TRBD2. V dropped 10 bases and J dropped 3; count of bases not matched to a gene: 12. The length of the CDR3 is 15 residues. Germline CDR1 SNHLY, CDR2 FYNNEI. The CDR3 DNA reads as TGTGCCATCACAAAGAGCGGGACCTACTACAATGAGCAGTTCTTC. Translation gives CAITKSGTYYNEQFF. Complete variable domain (other parts from reference TRBV2 and TRBJ2-1): EPEVTQTPSHQVTQMGQEVILRCVPISNHLYFYWYRQILGQKVEFLVSFYNNEISEKSEIFDDQFSVERPDGSNFTLKIRSTKLEDSAMYFCAITKSGTYYNEQFFGPGTRLTVL.

Written as DNA, the CDR3 is TGTGCCAGCAGCTCAGGACAGGGGATAAGTGGCTACACCTTC. Amino acid sequence: CASSSGQGISGYTF. The V gene is TRBV7-6, the J gene TRBJ1-2; 9 bases agree with TRBD1. Looked up from germline, CDR1 is SGHVS and CDR2 is FNYEAQ. V dropped 4 bases and J dropped 7; count of bases not matched to a gene: 7. CDR3 size: 14 residues.

The chain links TRBV7-9 to TRBJ2-1; 9 bases agree with TRBD2. The germline V gene has CDR1 SEHNR and CDR2 FQNEAQ (reference sequence). The junction had 4 bases not matched to a gene; V was cut back by 7 bases and J by 3 bases. The CDR3 has 14 residues. CDR3 sequence: CASTIAGVYNEQFF. The CDR3, as DNA: TGTGCCAGCACCATAGCGGGGGTCTACAATGAGCAGTTCTTC.

This clone was seen only a few times. V is TRBV7-3 and J is TRBJ2-1; 11 positions agree with TRBD2. This CDR3 has 16 residues. Germline loops: CDR1 SGHTA, CDR2 FQGTGA. With V trimmed by 5 bases and J by 4 bases, 7 bases remained unmatched. The CDR3 loop reads CASSATSGDLYNEQFF. CDR3 nucleotide sequence: TGTGCCAGCAGCGCGACTAGCGGGGACTTATACAATGAGCAGTTCTTC.

J is TRBJ2-3 and V is TRBV7-9, with a weak D call TRBD2 (5 bases). CDR1 is SEHNR and CDR2 is FQNEAQ in the germline V gene (reference sequence). The CDR3 has 13 amino acids. The V end lost 5 bases, the J end lost 2 bases, and 8 bases lay between the germline ends. The CDR3 sequence: CASSRGYTDTQYF. The CDR3 DNA is TGTGCCAGCAGCCGGGGATACACAGATACGCAGTATTTT.

The chain has TRBV6-5 and TRBJ2-7, with D unclear. V dropped 5 bases and J dropped 5 bases, with 7 bases sitting between them. The germline CDR1 and CDR2 sequences are MNHEY and SVGAGI. The CDR3 loop spans 11 amino acids. In DNA form, the CDR3 reads TGTGCCAGCAGTACCGCCAACGAGCAGTACTTC. It translates to CASSTANEQYF.

This chain connects TRBV28 to TRBJ1-1, with D possibly being TRBD1 (6 bases). Germline-derived CDR1 and CDR2 are MDHEN and SYDVKM. Trimming cost V 9 bases and J 3 bases, with 17 bases left between them. This CDR3 region has 14 residues. CDR3 amino acids: CASIRGAFDTEAFF. DNA for the CDR3: TGTGCCAGTATCAGGGGAGCCTTTGACACTGAAGCTTTCTTT.